This T cell receptor beta chain was documented in a study of regulatory T cells in long-lasting Graves disease. Time point of the sample: newly diagnosed GD, antithyroid drugs for less than 3 months. With RNA extracted from PBMCs as input, the TCR library was made. Whole-study findings and limits: Newly diagnosed Graves' patients had higher TCR diversity than persistent ones.

CDR3 regions were amplified by Arm-PCR using iRepertoire HTBI primers to build TCR beta libraries. TCRdb re-analysed the multiplex PCR reads in MiXCR, keeping a single row per CDR3 protein. This table holds about 430,000 distinct CDR3 sequences, roughly 15% found once. Ten or more counts support this clonotype. Its antigen is not known. The length of the CDR3 is 14 residues. The germline gives CDR1 SNHLY, CDR2 FYNNEI. With 7 bases clipped from V and 7 bases from J, the junction kept 9 bases outside the gene matches. The same data also went into a second study, on T cells in Graves' hyperthyroidism and ophthalmopathy.

The specimen was peripheral blood mononuclear cells (PBMCs), collected at new diagnosis, from a patient treated with antithyroid drugs. This clonotype was sampled from a woman in her 40s with Graves disease. The rearrangement joins TRBV2 to TRBJ2-7, with 11 bases that match TRBD1. CDR3: CASMPGQGVREQYF. For the CDR3, the DNA is TGTGCCAGCATGCCGGGACAGGGGGTTCGGGAGCAGTACTTC.